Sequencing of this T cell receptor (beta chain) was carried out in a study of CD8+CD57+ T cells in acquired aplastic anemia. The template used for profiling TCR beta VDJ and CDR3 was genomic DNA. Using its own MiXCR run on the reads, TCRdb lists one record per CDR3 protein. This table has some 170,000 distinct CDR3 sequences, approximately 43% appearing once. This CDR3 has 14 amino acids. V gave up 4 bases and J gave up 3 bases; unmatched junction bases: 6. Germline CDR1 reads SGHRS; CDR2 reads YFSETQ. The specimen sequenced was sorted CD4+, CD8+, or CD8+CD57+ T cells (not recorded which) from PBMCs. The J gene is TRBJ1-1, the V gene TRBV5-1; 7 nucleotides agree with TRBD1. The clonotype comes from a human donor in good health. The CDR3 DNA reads TGCGCCAGCAGCCCGACAGGGAGGGACACTGAAGCTTTCTTT. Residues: CASSPTGRDTEAFF.